Below are 18 T cell receptor beta chains sequenced from a single sample in a study of blood T cell repertoires in COVID-19. Profiling relied on immunoSEQ multiplex PCR, and the TCRdb table lists in-frame clones only, not all of them. The data show some 260,000 clones, with roughly 82% seen just once and approximately 4.9% held by the top ten. The sequenced sample consisted of peripheral blood. These TCRs come from a woman aged 80 or older with active or convalescent COVID-19.

This clone has only a few counts. The chain links TRBV2 to TRBJ1-5, with TRBD1 matching 7 bases. The CDR3 contains 15 residues. The V and J ends lost 5 bases and 4 bases, in that order; junction bases with no gene match: 8. The germline gives CDR1 SNHLY, CDR2 FYNNEI. CDR3: CASSLDRLSNQPQHF. The CDR3 DNA is TGTGCCAGCAGTCTGGACAGGCTATCAAATCAGCCCCAGCATTTT.

This rearrangement joins TRBV3-1 (or the pseudogene TRBV3-2) to TRBJ1-6, with 7 bases matching TRBD1. The germline gives CDR1 LGHDT, CDR2 YNNKEL (reference sequence). V gave up 3 bases and J gave up 10 bases; unmatched junction bases: 24. This CDR3 is 20 amino acids long. CDR3 nucleotides: TGTGCCAGCAGCCAGGCCCTTGCTATTTTTACAGGGGACCAAAGATCACCCCTCCACTTT. This gives the protein CASSQALAIFTGDQRSPLHF.

J is TRBJ2-7 and V is TRBV5-4, with D hard to call. This CDR3 is 16 amino acids long. V lost 3 bases, J lost 0 bases, and 16 bases lay in between. Germline loops: CDR1 SGHNT, CDR2 YYREEE (reference sequence). CDR3 in amino acids: CASSSLAGLSSYEQYF. CDR3 nucleotide sequence: TGTGCCAGCAGCTCCCTGGCAGGCCTGAGCTCCTACGAGCAGTACTTC.

This chain links TRBV27 with TRBJ2-3; D gene ambiguous. Germline CDR1 MNHEY, CDR2 SMNVEV (reference sequence). Trimming stripped 0 bases from V and 1 base from J, with 8 bases between. This CDR3 contains 15 residues. CDR3 sequence reads: CASSLSSLGTDTQYF. The DNA of the CDR3 is TGTGCCAGCAGTTTATCGTCCCTAGGCACAGATACGCAGTATTTT.

CDR3 loop: CASSKDSPTGATTEAFF. DNA of the CDR3: TGTGCCAGTAGTAAAGACTCGCCAACAGGGGCCACGACTGAAGCTTTCTTT. This chain uses TRBV19 with TRBJ1-1, with TRBD1 identical over 7 bases. The germline CDR1 and CDR2 sequences are LNHDA and SQIVND (reference sequence). The CDR3 spans 17 residues. V lost 4 bases and J lost 5; bases outside the gene matches: 16.

The genes are TRBV6-5 and TRBJ2-1; a weak D match, TRBD2 (5 bases). This CDR3 is 16 amino acids long. The V end lost 4 bases, the J end lost 1 base, and 14 bases lay between the germline ends. Germline V gene lookup returns CDR1 MNHEY and CDR2 SVGAGI. CDR3 nucleotides: TGTGCCAGCAGTTCCACTCCTAGCACATCCTACAATGAGCAGTTCTTC. Its translation is CASSSTPSTSYNEQFF.

J is TRBJ1-2 and V is TRBV5-6, with TRBD1 identical over 8 bases. In germline, CDR1 is SGHDT, CDR2 YYEEEE. The CDR3 totals 16 residues. After removal of 3 bases from V and 5 bases from J, the junction contained 12 bases not matched to a gene. Here the CDR3 DNA reads TGTGCCAGCAGCTCCCCTCCGGGACAGGCAACTTATGGCTACACCTTC. This gives the protein CASSSPPGQATYGYTF.

J is TRBJ2-7 and V is TRBV9; TRBD1 might be the D (6 bases). Germline V lookup: CDR1 SGDLS, CDR2 YYNGEE. CDR3 size: 13 residues. V shed 2 bases and J shed 5 bases, with 11 bases lying between them. The CDR3 reads CASSVSRGHEQYF. The CDR3 DNA is TGTGCCAGCAGCGTCTCCAGGGGCCACGAGCAGTACTTC.

This chain connects TRBV5-5 to TRBJ2-5; TRBD2 matches at 11 bases. This CDR3 spans 19 amino acids. Trimming at V came to 3 bases and at J to 0 bases, leaving 13 bases not matched to a gene. The germline V gene has CDR1 SGHKS and CDR2 YYEKEE (reference sequence). The CDR3 protein is CASSWGRLAGSPYQETQYF. The CDR3 DNA reads TGTGCCAGCAGCTGGGGAAGACTAGCGGGGAGTCCGTACCAAGAGACCCAGTACTTC. The full variable domain, rest sourced from reference TRBV5-5 and TRBJ2-5, is DAGVTQSPTHLIKTRGQQVTLRCSPISGHKSVSWYQQVLGQGPQFIFQYYEKEERGRGNFPDRFSARQFPNYSSELNVNALLLGDSALYLCASSWGRLAGSPYQETQYFGPGTRLLVL.

The chain recombines TRBV29-1 with TRBJ2-1; D possibly corresponds to TRBD2 (6 bases). Germline V gene sequence: CDR1 SQVTM, CDR2 ANQGSEA. CDR3 length: 12 residues. V was cut by 3 bases and J by 8 bases, with 11 bases left in between. CDR3 nucleotide sequence: TGCAGCGTTGACGGGGGTTTCGATGAGCAGTTCTTC. Its protein product is CSVDGGFDEQFF.

The chain carries TRBV24-1 and TRBJ2-1; D unclear. Germline lookup yields CDR1 KGHDR and CDR2 SFDVKD. The germline V and J ends were trimmed by 0 bases and 7 bases, with 3 bases remaining between them. This CDR3 has 12 amino acids. The CDR3 loop reads CATSDLENEQFF. The CDR3 nucleotides are TGTGCCACCAGTGATTTGGAGAATGAGCAGTTCTTC.

The V and J genes are TRBV19 and TRBJ1-5; D gene unclear. The CDR3 is made up of 12 amino acids. Trimming cost V 8 bases and J 9 bases, with 14 bases left between them. Germline CDR1 reads LNHDA; CDR2 reads SQIVND (reference sequence). In nucleotides, the CDR3 is TGTGCCAGTCGCACAGTCTTAGGGCCCCAGCATTTT. Residues: CASRTVLGPQHF.

The rearrangement links TRBV2 to TRBJ1-4, with D hard to call. Between the trimmed V and J ends, which lost 6 bases and 7 bases, there was a span of 15 bases. The germline V gene has CDR1 SNHLY and CDR2 FYNNEI. The CDR3 runs 14 residues. CDR3 DNA: TGTGCCAGCAGCACACTCGGAGGGATTGAAAAACTGTTTTTT. It translates to CASSTLGGIEKLFF.

V and J are TRBV28 and TRBJ1-1; 8 bases line up with TRBD1. Germline assignment: CDR1 MDHEN and CDR2 SYDVKM. The J segment lost 1 base and the V segment lost 6 bases, leaving 4 bases of the junction unmatched. This CDR3 region has 14 residues. The DNA of the CDR3 is TGTGCCAGCAGGCAACAGGGGGGGAACACTGAAGCTTTCTTT. This gives the protein CASRQQGGNTEAFF.

This clone was counted between two and nine times. This chain's CDR3 is CASTYDRAYGYTF. CDR3 DNA: TGTGCCAGCACCTACGACAGGGCCTATGGCTACACCTTC. The chain uses TRBV2 and TRBJ1-2; TRBD1 aligns across 7 bases. V lost 7 bases and J lost 4; bases outside the gene matches: 6. The V gene's germline CDR1 is SNHLY and CDR2 FYNNEI. The CDR3 loop spans 13 amino acids.

This sequence joins TRBV19 and TRBJ2-3; 8 bases map to TRBD2. The germline V gene encodes CDR1 LNHDA and CDR2 SQIVND (reference sequence). The CDR3 is 15 amino acids. V lost 7 bases to trimming and J lost 2 bases; unmatched junction nucleotides: 8. This CDR3 is CASTSAGGLTDTQYF. The CDR3 bases are TGTGCCAGTACGTCCGCGGGGGGCCTCACAGATACGCAGTATTTT. Variable domain in full (rest from reference TRBV19 and TRBJ2-3): DGGITQSPKYLFRKEGQNVTLSCEQNLNHDAMYWYRQDPGQGLRLIYYSQIVNDFQKGDIAEGYSVSREKKESFPLTVTSAQKNPTAFYLCASTSAGGLTDTQYFGPGTRLTVL.

The V gene is TRBV5-1, the J gene TRBJ2-1; 11 nucleotides line up with TRBD1. This CDR3 has 20 residues. The germline V gene has CDR1 SGHRS and CDR2 YFSETQ. V lost 4 bases, J lost 0 bases, and 15 bases stayed unmatched. This CDR3 is CASSTPGDRGTASSYNEQFF. The CDR3, as DNA: TGCGCCAGCAGCACACCAGGGGACAGGGGGACTGCCAGCTCCTACAATGAGCAGTTCTTC. The full variable domain, in which reference TRBV5-1 and TRBJ2-1 provide the parts outside the CDR3, is KAGVTQTPRYLIKTRGQQVTLSCSPISGHRSVSWYQQTPGQGLQFLFEYFSETQRNKGNFPGRFSGRQFSNSRSEMNVSTLELGDSALYLCASSTPGDRGTASSYNEQFFGPGTRLTVL.

The chain carries TRBV6-5 and TRBJ1-3; no definite D call. V gave up 4 bases and J gave up 0 bases, with 10 bases separating them. CDR1 MNHEY and CDR2 SVGAGI come from the germline V gene. The CDR3 runs 15 residues. The CDR3 protein is CASSSQLHSGNTIYF. Written as DNA, the CDR3 is TGTGCCAGCAGTTCCCAACTCCACTCTGGAAACACCATATATTTT.